The clone carrying this TCR beta chain was counted only a few times. The data belong to a study of blood T cell repertoires in COVID-19. The wider study: The United States, Italy and Spain provided the acute and convalescent COVID-19 samples.

V shed 4 bases, J shed 4 bases, and the junction held 9 bases outside the gene matches. The CDR3 contains 15 residues. The germline gives CDR1 LGHDT, CDR2 YNNKEL (reference sequence). Study processing details: Reference gene primer amplification in the assay estimated nucleated cell counts. Generated by immunoSEQ multiplex PCR, the TCRdb table keeps only in-frame clones and is missing some. V and J calls and clone size follow that table, whereas D and trimming were derived from the DNA. The table has some 90,000 clones, about 80% seen once. V is TRBV3-1 (or the pseudogene TRBV3-2) and J is TRBJ1-2, with TRBD1 matching over 7 bases. The source is a man between 70 and 80 years old with active or convalescent COVID-19. The sequencing sample was made of peripheral blood. CDR3 region: CASSLKGASTYGYTF. Here the CDR3 DNA reads TGTGCCAGCAGCCTTAAGGGGGCATCCACCTATGGCTACACCTTC.